These 8 T cell receptor beta chains share one sample of origin, sequenced in a study of blood T cell repertoires in COVID-19. The protocol was immunoSEQ multiplex PCR, while the TCRdb copy is restricted to in-frame clones and leaves out a portion. The sample has over 25,000 clones; around 83% are singletons. The sequencing input was peripheral blood. These TCRs come from a man aged 65-85 years with acute or convalescent COVID-19.

The chain couples TRBV11-2 to TRBJ2-7; D perhaps matches TRBD2 (7 bases). In germline, CDR1 is SGHAT, CDR2 FQNNGV. The CDR3 spans 17 residues. Trimming pared 4 bases from V and 3 bases from J, leaving 22 bases between. The CDR3 DNA reads as TGTGCCAGCAGCTCCTCCCCGGGGGGCATAGGGGGCTACGAGCAGTACTTC. Protein: CASSSSPGGIGGYEQYF.

CDR3 loop: CAISASTEISYEQYF. CDR3 bases: TGTGCCATCAGTGCCTCGACAGAGATCTCCTACGAGCAGTACTTC. V usage is TRBV10-3 and J usage is TRBJ2-7; TRBD1 is a possible D gene (5 bases). V was pared by 4 bases and J by 0 bases, with 13 bases between. This CDR3 region has 15 residues. CDR1 and CDR2 (germline): ENHRY, SYGVKD.

The table lists this clone with a few counts. This chain links TRBV28 with TRBJ1-4, with 9 bases lining up with TRBD1. There are 15 residues in the CDR3. The V gene end was trimmed by 6 bases and the J gene end by 6 bases; junction bases not matched to a gene: 8. Germline values: CDR1 MDHEN, CDR2 SYDVKM. The CDR3 spells CASRDLDRGYEKLFF. The CDR3 DNA is TGTGCCAGCAGGGATTTAGACAGGGGGTATGAAAAACTGTTTTTT.

CDR3 loop: CASSRDQPQHF. CDR3 bases: TGTGCCAGCAGTCGGGATCAGCCCCAGCATTTT. This rearrangement joins TRBV6-5 to TRBJ1-5; D gene ambiguous. CDR1 is MNHEY and CDR2 is SVGAGI in the germline V gene. V lost 5 bases, J lost 5 bases, and 4 bases lay in between. CDR3 size: 11 residues.

The V call is TRBV5-1, the J call TRBJ2-1; a possible D gene is TRBD2 (9 bases). Germline CDR1 SGHRS, CDR2 YFSETQ. V lost 4 bases and J 9 bases, leaving 23 bases between the germline ends. CDR3 length: 16 residues. This CDR3 reads CASSPRRASGTGEQFF. The CDR3 DNA sequence: TGCGCCAGCAGCCCCCGAAGAGCTAGCGGGACAGGTGAGCAGTTCTTC.

The chain has TRBV30 and TRBJ2-5, with D possibly being TRBD2 (6 bases). The germline CDR1 and CDR2 sequences are GTSNPN and SVGIG (reference sequence). CDR3 length equals 15 residues. V dropped 4 bases and J dropped 1 base, with 16 bases sitting between them. CDR3 residues: CAWTLPRDSQETQYF. The CDR3 region has the DNA TGTGCCTGGACCCTCCCCCGGGACTCCCAAGAGACCCAGTACTTC.

The chain's CDR3 is CASSPRDSQQGYTF. The CDR3 DNA reads TGCGCCAGCAGCCCCCGGGACAGTCAGCAAGGCTACACCTTC. J is TRBJ1-2 and V is TRBV4-1; 7 bases align to TRBD1. The CDR3 covers 14 residues. The germline V gene has CDR1 MGHRA and CDR2 YSYEKL. V lost 4 bases and J lost 8; bases outside the gene matches: 10.

This chain connects TRBV5-1 to TRBJ2-3, with a tentative D call TRBD2 (5 bases). Germline-derived CDR1 and CDR2 are SGHRS and YFSETQ. CDR3 size: 15 residues. V was shortened by 0 bases and J by 8 bases, with 16 bases between the two germline ends. CDR3 amino acids: CASSLDHLGAGTQYF. The CDR3 coding sequence is TGCGCCAGCAGCTTGGACCACCTGGGAGCAGGTACGCAGTATTTT.